This is a list of T cell receptor beta chains from one sample in a study of blood T cell repertoires in COVID-19. Generated by immunoSEQ multiplex PCR, the TCRdb table keeps only in-frame clones and is missing some. The data contain about 140,000 clones, about nine tenths of them singletons. The sample comprised peripheral blood. The receptors come from a woman of 80 years or more with acute or convalescent COVID-19. Both conserved end residues are part of each CDR3. A D gene is named only where the DNA matches it firmly.

v_gene: TRBV29-1; j_gene: TRBJ1-3; d_gene: TRBD1; CDR3nt: TGCAGCGTGTGGGACAGATCTGGAAACACCATATATTTT; CDR3aa: CSVWDRSGNTIYF
v_gene: TRBV7-7; j_gene: TRBJ2-1; d_gene: .; CDR3nt: TGTGCTAGCAGCCCGATACGGGGAAATGAGCAGTTCTTC; CDR3aa: CASSPIRGNEQFF
v_gene: TRBV30; j_gene: TRBJ1-2; d_gene: .; CDR3nt: TGTGCCTGGAGGCCTAAACAGGGAAAAGGGGGCTACACCTTC; CDR3aa: CAWRPKQGKGGYTF
v_gene: TRBV7-2; j_gene: TRBJ1-1; d_gene: TRBD1; CDR3nt: TGTGCCAGCAGCTGGGGACAGGGTATGAATCCTGGAGCTTTCTTT; CDR3aa: CASSWGQGMNPGAFF
v_gene: TRBV2; j_gene: TRBJ1-6; d_gene: TRBD1; CDR3nt: TGTGCCAGCAGAGATTGGACAGGGGATCATTCACCCCTCCACTTT; CDR3aa: CASRDWTGDHSPLHF
v_gene: TRBV6-5; j_gene: TRBJ2-2; d_gene: TRBD1; CDR3nt: TGTGCCAGCAGCAACAGGGGGCGCGACACCGGGGAGCTGTTTTTT; CDR3aa: CASSNRGRDTGELFF
v_gene: TRBV4-1; j_gene: TRBJ1-6; d_gene: .; CDR3nt: TGCGCCAGCAGCCAAAGACACGATAATTCACCCCTCCACTTT; CDR3aa: CASSQRHDNSPLHF
v_gene: TRBV7-3; j_gene: TRBJ2-3; d_gene: .; CDR3nt: TGTGCCAGCAGCTTCGGAGCAGATACGCAGTATTTT; CDR3aa: CASSFGADTQYF
v_gene: TRBV18; j_gene: TRBJ2-1; d_gene: TRBD2; CDR3nt: TGTGCCAGCTCACCACCGGCGGGGGGGCTGTACAATGAGCAGTTCTTC; CDR3aa: CASSPPAGGLYNEQFF
v_gene: TRBV30; j_gene: TRBJ1-4; d_gene: .; CDR3nt: TGTGCCTGGAGTGTTGGCAGCGGGGGTAATGAAAAACTGTTTTTT; CDR3aa: CAWSVGSGGNEKLFF
v_gene: TRBV7-2; j_gene: TRBJ2-2; d_gene: TRBD1; CDR3nt: TGTGCCAGCAGCTCAGACAGGGGTATTGACGGGGAGCTGTTTTTT; CDR3aa: CASSSDRGIDGELFF
v_gene: TRBV3-1/TRBV3-2; j_gene: TRBJ1-3; d_gene: .; CDR3nt: TGTGCCAGCAGCCAATCAGGAACTGGAAACACCATATATTTT; CDR3aa: CASSQSGTGNTIYF
v_gene: TRBV6-1; j_gene: TRBJ2-3; d_gene: TRBD2; CDR3nt: TGTGCCAGCAGTGCGTATAGCGGGGGGGGCACAGATACGCAGTATTTT; CDR3aa: CASSAYSGGGTDTQYF
v_gene: TRBV5-1; j_gene: TRBJ2-5; d_gene: TRBD1; CDR3nt: TGCGCCAGCAGCCACCCGGACAGGGGGCCAGAGACCCAGTACTTC; CDR3aa: CASSHPDRGPETQYF
v_gene: TRBV7-9; j_gene: TRBJ1-1; d_gene: .; CDR3nt: TGTGCCAGCAGCTTTTTCCAGGGGAACACTGAAGCTTTCTTT; CDR3aa: CASSFFQGNTEAFF
v_gene: TRBV2; j_gene: TRBJ1-2; d_gene: .; CDR3nt: TGTGCCAGCAGTGACGAATTGACGGGGGGCTACACCTTC; CDR3aa: CASSDELTGGYTF
v_gene: TRBV18; j_gene: TRBJ2-2; d_gene: TRBD2; CDR3nt: TGTGCCAGCTCACCATTCGCGGGGGGAAACACCGGGGAGCTGTTTTTT; CDR3aa: CASSPFAGGNTGELFF